Listed below are T cell receptor beta chains from one sample, sequenced in a study of T cell repertoires in cytomegalovirus infection. TCRdb processed the reads anew with MiXCR; each CDR3 protein has one entry. The sample comprises a few hundred thousand distinct CDR3 sequences, 33% of which are singletons, and under 20% rests with the top ten. Their antigens are not known. Sequencing used cultured PBMCs, obtained from culture after CMV antigen stimulation. The receptors were gathered from a human donor in good health (CMV status not recorded). Some clones in this sample may be carry-over from other donors' samples. The CDR3 runs from the conserved cysteine through the conserved F or W. A D gene is named only where the DNA matches it firmly. A clone size is listed for some rows: how often the clone was seen (once, few, many), or a class if it is expanded.

d_call: TRBD2
clone_size: few
j_call: TRBJ2-7
v_call: TRBV6-2/TRBV6-3
cdr3_aa: CASSYHGLAGYEQYF
cdr3_nt: TGTGCCAGCAGTTACCATGGACTAGCGGGCTACGAGCAGTACTTC

d_call: NA
clone_size: NA
j_call: TRBJ1-1
v_call: TRBV27
cdr3_aa: CASSSTRWNTEAFF
cdr3_nt: TGTGCCAGCAGTTCTACGCGGTGGAACACTGAAGCTTTCTTT

d_call: NA
clone_size: NA
j_call: TRBJ1-2
v_call: TRBV7-2
cdr3_aa: CASSPWGSESYTF
cdr3_nt: TGTGCCAGCAGCCCATGGGGCAGTGAAAGCTACACCTTC

d_call: TRBD2
clone_size: NA
j_call: TRBJ2-2
v_call: TRBV6-2/TRBV6-3
cdr3_aa: CASSPWRGGGLAGDNTGELFF
cdr3_nt: TGTGCCAGCAGCCCCTGGAGAGGAGGGGGGCTAGCGGGAGACAACACCGGGGAGCTGTTTTTT

d_call: TRBD2
clone_size: few
j_call: TRBJ2-7
v_call: TRBV27
cdr3_aa: CASSAGLADGNPYEQYF
cdr3_nt: TGTGCCAGCAGTGCGGGACTAGCCGACGGGAACCCCTACGAGCAGTACTTC

d_call: NA
clone_size: NA
j_call: TRBJ2-1
v_call: TRBV19
cdr3_aa: CASRGLSSYNEQFF
cdr3_nt: TGTGCCAGTAGGGGGCTGAGCTCCTACAATGAGCAGTTCTTC

d_call: NA
clone_size: NA
j_call: TRBJ1-2
v_call: TRBV5-1
cdr3_aa: CASSLVQGNYGYTF
cdr3_nt: TGCGCCAGCAGCTTGGTGCAGGGAAACTATGGCTACACCTTC

d_call: NA
clone_size: NA
j_call: TRBJ2-6
v_call: TRBV7-2
cdr3_aa: CASSLLRSGANVLTF
cdr3_nt: TGTGCCAGCAGCTTATTGAGGTCTGGGGCCAACGTCCTGACTTTC

d_call: NA
clone_size: NA
j_call: TRBJ1-1
v_call: TRBV12-3/TRBV12-4
cdr3_aa: CASSLRQLDTEAFF
cdr3_nt: TGTGCCAGCAGTTTAAGGCAGTTGGATACTGAAGCTTTCTTT

d_call: NA
clone_size: many
j_call: TRBJ1-1
v_call: TRBV7-2
cdr3_aa: CASSTYRDTEAFF
cdr3_nt: TGTGCCAGCAGCACCTACAGGGACACTGAAGCTTTCTTT

d_call: NA
clone_size: many
j_call: TRBJ2-1
v_call: TRBV5-6
cdr3_aa: CASRVLRGPQFF
cdr3_nt: TGTGCCAGCAGAGTCCTCCGGGGCCCGCAGTTCTTC

d_call: NA
clone_size: few
j_call: TRBJ1-5
v_call: TRBV20-1
cdr3_aa: CSAKTGTLYQPQHF
cdr3_nt: TGCAGTGCTAAAACCGGGACTCTATATCAGCCCCAGCATTTT

d_call: TRBD2
clone_size: few
j_call: TRBJ2-6
v_call: TRBV19
cdr3_aa: CAAGDSGANVLTF
cdr3_nt: TGTGCCGCGGGGGACTCTGGGGCCAACGTCCTGACTTTC